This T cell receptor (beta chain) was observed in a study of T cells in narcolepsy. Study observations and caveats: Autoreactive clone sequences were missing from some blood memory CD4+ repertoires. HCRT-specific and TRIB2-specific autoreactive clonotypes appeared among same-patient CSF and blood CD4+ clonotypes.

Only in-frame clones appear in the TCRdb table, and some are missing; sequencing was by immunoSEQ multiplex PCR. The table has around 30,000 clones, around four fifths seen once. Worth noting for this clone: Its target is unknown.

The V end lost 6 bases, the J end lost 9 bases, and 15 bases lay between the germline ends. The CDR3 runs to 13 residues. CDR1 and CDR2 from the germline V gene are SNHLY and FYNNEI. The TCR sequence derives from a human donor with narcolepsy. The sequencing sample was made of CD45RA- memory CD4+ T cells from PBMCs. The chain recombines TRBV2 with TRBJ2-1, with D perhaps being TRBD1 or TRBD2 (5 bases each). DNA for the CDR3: TGTGCCAGCAGGACCCGCTGGGGGAGTGAGCAGTTCTTC. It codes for CASRTRWGSEQFF.